Listed below are T cell receptor beta chains from one sample, sequenced in a study of regulatory T cells in long-lasting Graves disease. Via MiXCR, TCRdb re-called the multiplex PCR reads, giving one row per CDR3 protein. Of 700,000 or so distinct CDR3 sequences listed, approximately 29% are singletons. Source: peripheral blood mononuclear cells (PBMCs), taken when the disease was refractory, from a patient treated with antithyroid drugs. The source is a female donor with Graves disease. Each CDR3 is given with its conserved first and last residue. A D gene is named only where the DNA matches it firmly. Only part of the rows carry a size: once, few, many, or a class if the clone is expanded.

V	size	J	D	length	CDR3	DNA
TRBV29-1	few	TRBJ1-3	TRBD1	15	CSVEETGGFGNTIYF	TGCAGCGTTGAAGAGACAGGGGGCTTTGGAAACACCATATATTTT
TRBV29-1	few	TRBJ1-2	-	11	CSVAVGDGYTF	TGCAGCGTTGCGGTCGGGGATGGCTACACCTTC
TRBV20-1	few	TRBJ1-2	-	13	CSARVIAADGYTF	TGCAGTGCTAGAGTCATAGCCGCCGATGGCTACACCTTC
TRBV28	-	TRBJ2-7	-	13	CASSPFDSYEQYF	TGTGCCAGCAGCCCCTTCGACTCCTACGAGCAGTACTTC
TRBV12-3/TRBV12-4	many	TRBJ2-1	-	11	CASRQRNEQFF	TGTGCCAGTAGACAGCGGAATGAGCAGTTCTTC
TRBV6-1	-	TRBJ2-5	-	15	CASSEDPGPEETQYF	TGTGCCAGCAGTGAAGACCCGGGACCTGAAGAGACCCAGTACTTC
TRBV9	-	TRBJ1-3	-	14	CASSVGHGGNTIYF	TGTGCCAGCAGCGTGGGGCATGGTGGAAACACCATATATTTT
TRBV6-5	-	TRBJ1-4	-	14	CASSYSGEREKLFF	TGTGCCAGCAGTTACTCAGGGGAACGTGAAAAACTGTTTTTT
TRBV5-4	-	TRBJ2-7	TRBD1	15	CASSAPGQGSYEQYF	TGTGCCAGCAGCGCCCCTGGACAGGGATCCTACGAGCAGTACTTC
TRBV12-5	few	TRBJ2-2	TRBD1	13	CASGATGAGELFF	TGTGCTAGTGGCGCAACAGGGGCCGGGGAGCTGTTTTTT
TRBV20-1	many	TRBJ2-7	-	15	CSASAQQIHSYEQYF	TGCAGTGCTAGCGCACAACAGATTCACTCCTACGAGCAGTACTTC
TRBV6-1	-	TRBJ1-4	TRBD1	14	CASSRTQGVEKLFF	TGTGCCAGCAGTCGAACACAGGGGGTTGAAAAACTGTTTTTT
TRBV15	-	TRBJ2-5	-	14	CATSRAGIQETQYF	TGTGCCACCAGCAGAGCAGGGATCCAAGAGACCCAGTACTTC
TRBV5-6	few	TRBJ2-6	TRBD1	18	CASSFAAGGFSGANVLTF	TGTGCCAGCAGCTTTGCGGCAGGGGGTTTTTCTGGGGCCAACGTCCTGACTTTC
TRBV12-3/TRBV12-4	many	TRBJ1-6	-	13	CASSPTGLSPLHF	TGTGCCAGCAGTCCTACAGGGTTGTCACCCCTCCACTTT
TRBV28	-	TRBJ1-5	-	12	CVSSQGVQPQHF	TGTGTCAGCAGCCAGGGCGTTCAGCCCCAGCATTTT
TRBV28	many	TRBJ1-1	-	13	CASSHNLNTEAFF	TGTGCCAGCAGTCATAACTTGAACACTGAAGCTTTCTTT
TRBV12-3/TRBV12-4	-	TRBJ1-3	-	17	CASSFHVRGSSGNTIYF	TGTGCCAGCAGTTTTCATGTACGGGGGAGCTCTGGAAACACCATATATTTT
TRBV5-5	-	TRBJ1-1	-	14	CASSFQVSFTEAFF	TGTGCCAGCAGCTTCCAGGTCTCATTCACTGAAGCTTTCTTT
TRBV9	few	TRBJ1-2	-	12	CASSVAGYGYTF	TGTGCCAGCAGCGTAGCTGGGTATGGCTACACCTTC
TRBV12-3/TRBV12-4	-	TRBJ2-2	-	16	CASSPRGVVVTGELFF	TGTGCCAGCAGCCCTCGAGGGGTGGTCGTCACCGGGGAGCTGTTTTTT
TRBV24-1	-	TRBJ2-5	TRBD2	16	CATSGVGAGELETQYF	TGTGCCACCAGCGGCGTCGGAGCGGGAGAGTTGGAGACCCAGTACTTC
TRBV20-1	-	TRBJ1-2	TRBD1	15	CSTTEQGALNYGYTF	TGCAGTACAACCGAGCAGGGGGCGCTTAACTATGGCTACACCTTC
TRBV2	-	TRBJ1-2	-	15	CASSLGPDLNYGYTF	TGTGCCAGCAGTCTGGGTCCAGACCTTAACTATGGCTACACCTTC
TRBV7-6	-	TRBJ2-7	TRBD2	15	CASSSPTSGRGEQYF	TGTGCCAGCAGCTCTCCCACTAGCGGGAGGGGTGAGCAGTACTTC
TRBV6-1	-	TRBJ1-1	-	14	CASRPVQENTEAFF	TGTGCCAGCCGCCCTGTGCAGGAGAACACTGAAGCTTTCTTT
TRBV20-1	-	TRBJ1-1	-	11	CSARGFGEAFF	TGCAGTGCTAGGGGCTTTGGGGAAGCTTTCTTT
TRBV27	few	TRBJ2-2	-	15	CASSFRRQLTGELFF	TGTGCCAGCAGTTTTAGGAGACAGCTAACCGGGGAGCTGTTTTTT
TRBV20-1	-	TRBJ2-5	TRBD1	15	CSARDGGTGKGTQYF	TGCAGTGCTAGAGATGGGGGGACAGGGAAGGGGACCCAGTACTTC
TRBV19	-	TRBJ1-1	-	13	CASRTEGNTEAFF	TGTGCCAGTAGGACGGAGGGCAACACTGAAGCTTTCTTT
TRBV5-1	-	TRBJ2-1	TRBD2	15	CASSLVASGNNEQFF	TGCGCCAGCAGCTTGGTGGCTAGCGGAAACAATGAGCAGTTCTTC
TRBV30	-	TRBJ1-1	-	12	CAWSVRGSEAFF	TGTGCCTGGAGTGTACGAGGGAGTGAAGCTTTCTTT
TRBV10-3	-	TRBJ2-5	-	13	CAISDLAKETQYF	TGTGCCATCAGTGACCTAGCGAAAGAGACCCAGTACTTC
TRBV28	few	TRBJ2-7	TRBD1	14	CASTTTGDSYEQYF	TGTGCCAGCACTACGACAGGGGACTCCTACGAGCAGTACTTC
TRBV11-2	few	TRBJ1-3	-	16	CASSLVSAYSGNTIYF	TGTGCCAGCAGCTTAGTTTCTGCTTACTCTGGAAACACCATATATTTT
TRBV6-1	few	TRBJ2-2	TRBD2	15	CASSDGGGPPGELFF	TGTGCCAGCAGTGACGGCGGGGGGCCCCCCGGGGAGCTGTTTTTT
TRBV20-1	-	TRBJ2-7	TRBD1	14	CSAKPGQVPYEQYF	TGCAGTGCTAAACCAGGACAGGTCCCCTACGAGCAGTACTTC
TRBV30	-	TRBJ2-1	-	16	CAWSVPWNSPDNEQFF	TGTGCCTGGAGTGTACCTTGGAACAGTCCCGACAATGAGCAGTTCTTC
TRBV12-3/TRBV12-4	many	TRBJ1-1	-	12	CASSRIDGEAFF	TGTGCCAGCAGTAGGATCGACGGTGAAGCTTTCTTT
TRBV18	few	TRBJ1-5	-	15	CASSPEAPQDQPQHF	TGTGCCAGCTCACCAGAGGCGCCCCAAGATCAGCCCCAGCATTTT
TRBV19	once	TRBJ1-4	-	16	CASSIGRDGLNEKLFF	TGTGCCAGTAGTATAGGCCGGGACGGCCTTAATGAAAAACTGTTTTTT
TRBV7-2	-	TRBJ1-6	-	16	CASSSNPPGIDSPLHF	TGTGCCAGCAGCTCCAACCCTCCTGGGATCGATTCACCCCTCCACTTT
TRBV6-5	few	TRBJ1-4	-	15	CASSYSGDYNEKLFF	TGTGCCAGCAGTTACTCGGGGGACTATAATGAAAAACTGTTTTTT